This T cell receptor beta chain was profiled in a study of cytomegalovirus exposure and HLA in healthy donors. Whole-study results and caveats: The study recorded 160 or so TCR beta chains that were cytomegalovirus-associated.

Data came from immunoSEQ multiplex PCR; TCRdb stores just in-frame clones and leaves some out. The sample holds roughly 270,000 clones; more than 75% are singletons and the top ten take 0.92%. Concerning this clone: Its antigen is not identified.

The CDR3 is 14 residues long. Trimming at V came to 5 bases and at J to 6 bases, leaving 7 bases not matched to a gene. The germline V gene encodes CDR1 MDHEN and CDR2 SYDVKM. The receptor's source is a woman under 30 in good health and CMV-seronegative. Specimen: PBMCs. The V gene is TRBV28, the J gene TRBJ1-2, with 9 bases identical to TRBD1. The CDR3, as DNA: TGTGCCAGCAGTCCCGGGACAGGGAGAGATGGCTACACCTTC. As protein: CASSPGTGRDGYTF.